The rows below give T cell receptor beta chains drawn from one sample of a study of T-cell reconstitution after alpha-beta-depleted transplantation in children. Using its own MiXCR run on the PCR reads, TCRdb lists one record per CDR3 protein. The sample includes approximately 350,000 distinct CDR3 sequences, 15% to 20% of them seen just once. Sequencing used PBMCs, mostly from graft donor cells, obtained 360 days after TCRalphabeta/CD19-depleted stem cell transplant. Receptors originate from a male patient aged 2 to 9 who had a stem cell transplant for acute lymphoblastic leukemia, so the T cells may come from the graft donor. The CDR3 runs from the conserved cysteine through the conserved F or W. The order of the fields is D gene, clone size, V gene, J gene, CDR3 protein, CDR3 DNA. D genes are given only for firm matches. Expanded clones get a size class; other rows say once, few or many, or leave the size out.

>.|.|TRBV4-3|TRBJ1-4
CASSQALATNEKLFF
TGCGCCAGCAGCCAAGCGTTGGCAACTAATGAAAAACTGTTTTTT
>.|.|TRBV4-3|TRBJ2-1
CASSQEWRANEQFF
TGCGCCAGCAGCCAAGAATGGAGGGCCAATGAGCAGTTCTTC
>.|few|TRBV7-8|TRBJ2-7
CASSLGGLAMGYEQYF
TGTGCCAGCAGCTTAGGCGGTCTAGCGATGGGCTACGAGCAGTACTTC
>TRBD2|few|TRBV9|TRBJ2-4
CASSPGLAGGGIQYF
TGTGCCAGCAGCCCAGGACTAGCGGGAGGTGGAATTCAGTACTTC
>TRBD1|.|TRBV7-2|TRBJ1-1
CASSLFMSTGGSEAFF
TGTGCCAGCAGCTTATTCATGTCGACAGGGGGCTCGGAAGCTTTCTTT
>TRBD2|.|TRBV28|TRBJ2-7
CASSLLGTSGSLSYEQYF
TGTGCCAGCAGTTTGCTGGGGACTAGCGGGAGTCTTTCCTACGAGCAGTACTTC
>TRBD2|few|TRBV6-4|TRBJ2-1
CASTRLAGLASPGFDNEQFF
TGTGCCAGCACTCGACTCGCGGGACTAGCGAGCCCCGGATTCGACAATGAGCAGTTCTTC
>TRBD2|many|TRBV5-1|TRBJ2-1
CASSLPPSSGIYLDYNEQFF
TGCGCCAGCAGCTTGCCCCCCTCTAGCGGGATATACTTGGACTACAATGAGCAGTTCTTC
>.|.|TRBV15|TRBJ1-1
CATSRGTYSLEAFF
TGTGCCACCAGCAGAGGGACGTATTCTTTGGAAGCTTTCTTT
>.|.|TRBV29-1|TRBJ2-3
CSALRPDLDTQYF
TGCAGCGCCCTAAGACCGGACCTGGATACGCAGTATTTT
>.|.|TRBV18|TRBJ2-1
CASSPQQQRSYNEQFF
TGTGCCAGCTCACCACAGCAGCAGAGGTCCTACAATGAGCAGTTCTTC
>.|.|TRBV5-6|TRBJ2-3
CASSFGPGTITDTQYF
TGTGCCAGCAGCTTTGGACCTGGGACGATCACAGATACGCAGTATTTT
>.|.|TRBV27|TRBJ2-1
CASSFKGTGVYNEQFF
TGTGCCAGCAGTTTCAAGGGGACGGGGGTTTACAATGAGCAGTTCTTC
>.|many|TRBV29-1|TRBJ2-3
CSAFVDTQYF
TGCAGCGCCTTTGTAGATACGCAGTATTTT
>.|few|TRBV28|TRBJ1-1
CASSDHTRGSQAFF
TGTGCCAGCAGCGACCACACGCGGGGGTCTCAAGCTTTCTTT
>.|.|TRBV4-2|TRBJ2-3
CASSQGTRLSTDTQYF
TGTGCCAGCAGCCAAGGGACAAGACTAAGCACAGATACGCAGTATTTT
>.|many|TRBV13|TRBJ2-5
CASSLRLKETQYF
TGTGCCAGCAGCTTACGTCTGAAAGAGACCCAGTACTTC
>.|few|TRBV4-1|TRBJ2-7
CASSQGTRGPFYEQYF
TGCGCCAGCAGCCAAGGGACCAGGGGACCCTTTTACGAGCAGTACTTC
>TRBD1|.|TRBV5-6|TRBJ2-7
CASTSQGAGEQYF
TGTGCCAGCACCAGCCAGGGGGCAGGCGAGCAGTACTTC
>TRBD1|once|TRBV30|TRBJ2-5
CAWNRRTGLQETQYF
TGTGCCTGGAACAGAAGGACAGGCCTTCAAGAGACCCAGTACTTC
>.|many|TRBV20-1|TRBJ2-7
CSARPSSEQYF
TGCAGTGCTAGACCTAGCAGCGAGCAGTACTTC
>.|few|TRBV10-3|TRBJ2-1
CAIKTGLDNEQFF
TGTGCCATCAAAACCGGACTCGACAATGAGCAGTTCTTC